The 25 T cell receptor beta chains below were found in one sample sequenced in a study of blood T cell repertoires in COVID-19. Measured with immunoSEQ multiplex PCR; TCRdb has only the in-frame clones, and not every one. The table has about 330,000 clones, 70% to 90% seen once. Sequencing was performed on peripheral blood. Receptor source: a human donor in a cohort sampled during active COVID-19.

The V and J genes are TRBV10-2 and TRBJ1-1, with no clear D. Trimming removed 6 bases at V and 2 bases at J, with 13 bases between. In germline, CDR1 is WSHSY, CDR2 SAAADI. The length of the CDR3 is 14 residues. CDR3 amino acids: CASRELRGNTEAFF. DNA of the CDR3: TGCGCCAGCAGAGAGCTGCGGGGTAACACTGAAGCTTTCTTT.

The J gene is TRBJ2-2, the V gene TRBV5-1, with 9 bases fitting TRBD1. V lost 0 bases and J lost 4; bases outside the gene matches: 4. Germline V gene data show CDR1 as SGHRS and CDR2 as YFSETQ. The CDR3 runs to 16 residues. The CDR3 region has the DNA TGCGCCAGCAGCTTGGAACAGGGGGCGAGCACCGGGGAGCTGTTTTTT. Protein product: CASSLEQGASTGELFF.

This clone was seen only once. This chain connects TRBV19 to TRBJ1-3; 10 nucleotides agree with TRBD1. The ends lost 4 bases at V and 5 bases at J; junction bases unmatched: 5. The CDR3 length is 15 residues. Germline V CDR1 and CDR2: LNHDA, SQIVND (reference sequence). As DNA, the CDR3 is TGTGCCAGTAGTACACCGGACAGGGGGAGAAACACCATATATTTT. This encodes CASSTPDRGRNTIYF.

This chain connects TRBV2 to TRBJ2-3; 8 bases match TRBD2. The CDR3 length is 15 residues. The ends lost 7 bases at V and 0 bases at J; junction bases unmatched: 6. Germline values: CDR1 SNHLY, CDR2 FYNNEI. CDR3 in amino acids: CASIRGGPSTDTQYF. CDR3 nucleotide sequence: TGTGCCAGCATACGGGGGGGCCCCAGCACAGATACGCAGTATTTT.

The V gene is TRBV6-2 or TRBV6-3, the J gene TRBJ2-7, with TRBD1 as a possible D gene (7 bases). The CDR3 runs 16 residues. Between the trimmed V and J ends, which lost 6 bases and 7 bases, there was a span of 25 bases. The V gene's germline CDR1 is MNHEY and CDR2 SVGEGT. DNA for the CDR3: TGTGCCAGCAGCTTAATAGCTGGCAGGGGGGCCTGGGAGCAGTACTTC. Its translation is CASSLIAGRGAWEQYF.

The CDR3 nucleotides are TGTGCCATCAGTGTAGTCTCGGAGGCGAACTATGGCTACACCTTC. It codes for CAISVVSEANYGYTF. The gene calls are TRBV10-3 and TRBJ1-2; the D is unclear. The CDR3 is made up of 15 amino acids. The V and J ends lost 4 bases and 2 bases respectively, with 14 bases between them. Germline V gene data show CDR1 as ENHRY and CDR2 as SYGVKD.

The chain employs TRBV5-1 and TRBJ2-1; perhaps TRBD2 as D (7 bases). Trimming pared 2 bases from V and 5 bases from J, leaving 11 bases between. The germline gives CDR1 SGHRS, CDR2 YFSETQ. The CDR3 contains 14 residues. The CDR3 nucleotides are TGCGCCAGCAGCTTTGGGGGGGCTGACAATGAGCAGTTCTTC. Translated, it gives CASSFGGADNEQFF.

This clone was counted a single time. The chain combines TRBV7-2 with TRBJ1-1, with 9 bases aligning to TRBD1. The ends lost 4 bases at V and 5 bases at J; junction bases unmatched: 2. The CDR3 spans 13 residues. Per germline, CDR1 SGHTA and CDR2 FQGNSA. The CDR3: CASSSGQGTEAFF. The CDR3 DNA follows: TGTGCCAGCAGCTCCGGACAGGGGACTGAAGCTTTCTTT.

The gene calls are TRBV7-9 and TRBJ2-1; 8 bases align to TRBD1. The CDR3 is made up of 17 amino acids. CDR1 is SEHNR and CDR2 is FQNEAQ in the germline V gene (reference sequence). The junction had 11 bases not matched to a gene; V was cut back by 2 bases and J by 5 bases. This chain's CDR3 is CASSLLPVGQGDNEQFF. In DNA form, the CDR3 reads TGTGCCAGCAGCTTACTCCCGGTCGGACAGGGCGACAATGAGCAGTTCTTC.

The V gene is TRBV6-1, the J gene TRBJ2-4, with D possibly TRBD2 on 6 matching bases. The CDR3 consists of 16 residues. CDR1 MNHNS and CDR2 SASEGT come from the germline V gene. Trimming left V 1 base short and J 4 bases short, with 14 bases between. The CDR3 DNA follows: TGTGCCAGCAGTGAAGAGGTCGGCGGGAAGAAAAACATTCAGTACTTC. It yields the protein CASSEEVGGKKNIQYF.

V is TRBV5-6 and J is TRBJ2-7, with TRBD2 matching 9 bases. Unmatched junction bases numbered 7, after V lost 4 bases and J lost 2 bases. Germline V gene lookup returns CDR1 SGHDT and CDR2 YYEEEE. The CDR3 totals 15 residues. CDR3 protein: CASSHSLAGTYEQYF. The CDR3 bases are TGTGCCAGCAGCCATAGTCTAGCGGGGACCTACGAGCAGTACTTC.

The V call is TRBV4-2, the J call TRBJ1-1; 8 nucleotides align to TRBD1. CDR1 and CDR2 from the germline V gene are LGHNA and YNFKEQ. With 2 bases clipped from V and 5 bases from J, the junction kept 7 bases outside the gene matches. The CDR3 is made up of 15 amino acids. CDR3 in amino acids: CASSQTHRGGTEAFF. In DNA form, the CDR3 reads TGTGCCAGCAGCCAAACCCACAGGGGGGGAACTGAAGCTTTCTTT.

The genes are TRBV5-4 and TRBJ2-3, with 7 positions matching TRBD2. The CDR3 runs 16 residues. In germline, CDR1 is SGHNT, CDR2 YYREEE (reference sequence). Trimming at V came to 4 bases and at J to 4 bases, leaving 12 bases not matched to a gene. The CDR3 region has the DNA TGTGCCAGCAGCCCCCCCCCGGGGGGTGGTGCAGATACGCAGTATTTT. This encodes CASSPPPGGGADTQYF.

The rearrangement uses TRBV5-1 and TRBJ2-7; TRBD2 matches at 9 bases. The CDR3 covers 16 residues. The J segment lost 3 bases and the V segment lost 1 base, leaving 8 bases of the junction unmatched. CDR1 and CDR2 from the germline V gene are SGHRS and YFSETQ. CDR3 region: CASSLNAGGPGYEQYF. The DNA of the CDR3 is TGCGCCAGCAGCTTGAATGCGGGGGGGCCGGGCTACGAGCAGTACTTC.

The CDR3 here is CASSRGGTGNEQYF. The CDR3 coding sequence is TGTGCCAGCAGCCGAGGGGGGACAGGGAACGAGCAGTACTTC. J is TRBJ2-7 and V is TRBV3-1 (or the pseudogene TRBV3-2); 9 bases fit TRBD1. The CDR3 is made up of 14 amino acids. The germline V gene encodes CDR1 LGHDT and CDR2 YNNKEL (reference sequence). V lost 4 bases to trimming and J lost 5 bases; unmatched junction nucleotides: 6.

DNA for the CDR3: TGTGCCAGCAGACGGGACAGGGGGCGCGAGACCCAGTACTTC. Amino acid sequence: CASRRDRGRETQYF. V usage is TRBV6-5 and J usage is TRBJ2-5, with 12 bases fitting TRBD1. The V gene end was trimmed by 6 bases and the J gene end by 5 bases; junction bases not matched to a gene: 4. This CDR3 has 14 residues. Germline values: CDR1 MNHEY, CDR2 SVGAGI.

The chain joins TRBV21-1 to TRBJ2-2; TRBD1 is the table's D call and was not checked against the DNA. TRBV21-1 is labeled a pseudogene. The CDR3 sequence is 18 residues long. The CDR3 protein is CASSKKGPGESNTGELFF. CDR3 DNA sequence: TGTGCCAGCAGCAAAAAGGGGCCAGGGGAATCGAACACCGGGGAGCTGTTTTTT.

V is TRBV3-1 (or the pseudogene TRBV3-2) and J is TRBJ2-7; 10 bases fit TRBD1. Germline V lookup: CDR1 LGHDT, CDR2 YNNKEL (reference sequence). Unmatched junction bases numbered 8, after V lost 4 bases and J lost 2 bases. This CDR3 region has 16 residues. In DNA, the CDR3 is TGTGCCAGCAGCCCGATACAAGGGACAGGGGCCTACGAGCAGTACTTC. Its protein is CASSPIQGTGAYEQYF.

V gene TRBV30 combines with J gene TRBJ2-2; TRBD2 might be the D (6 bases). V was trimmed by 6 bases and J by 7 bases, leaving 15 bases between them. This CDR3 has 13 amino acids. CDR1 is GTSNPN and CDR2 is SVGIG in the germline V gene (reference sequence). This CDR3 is CACPRESIGELFF. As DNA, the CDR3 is TGTGCCTGTCCCCGGGAGTCGATCGGGGAGCTGTTTTTT.

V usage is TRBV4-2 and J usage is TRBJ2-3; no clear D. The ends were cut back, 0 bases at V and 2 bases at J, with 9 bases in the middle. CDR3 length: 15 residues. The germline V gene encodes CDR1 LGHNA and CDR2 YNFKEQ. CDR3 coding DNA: TGTGCCAGCAGCCAAGAGAAGCGAGCCACAGATACGCAGTATTTT. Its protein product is CASSQEKRATDTQYF.

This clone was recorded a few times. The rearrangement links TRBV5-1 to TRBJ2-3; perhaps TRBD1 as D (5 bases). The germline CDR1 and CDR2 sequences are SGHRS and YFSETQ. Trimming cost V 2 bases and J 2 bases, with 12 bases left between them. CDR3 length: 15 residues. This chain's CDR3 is CASSFKGSFTDTQYF. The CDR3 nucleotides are TGCGCCAGCAGCTTTAAGGGGTCCTTCACAGATACGCAGTATTTT.

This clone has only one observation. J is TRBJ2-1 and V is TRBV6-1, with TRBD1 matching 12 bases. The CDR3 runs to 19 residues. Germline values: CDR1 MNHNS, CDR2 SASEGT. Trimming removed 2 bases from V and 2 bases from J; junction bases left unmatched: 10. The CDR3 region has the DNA TGTGCCAGCAGTGAATTGGGACAGGGGGCCGCTTTTCCCTACAATGAGCAGTTCTTC. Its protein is CASSELGQGAAFPYNEQFF.

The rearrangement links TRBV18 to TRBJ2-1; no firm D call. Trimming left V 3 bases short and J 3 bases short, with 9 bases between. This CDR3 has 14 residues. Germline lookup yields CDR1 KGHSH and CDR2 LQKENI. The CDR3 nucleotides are TGTGCCAGCTCACCGGCGGTCGGCTACAATGAGCAGTTCTTC. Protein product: CASSPAVGYNEQFF.

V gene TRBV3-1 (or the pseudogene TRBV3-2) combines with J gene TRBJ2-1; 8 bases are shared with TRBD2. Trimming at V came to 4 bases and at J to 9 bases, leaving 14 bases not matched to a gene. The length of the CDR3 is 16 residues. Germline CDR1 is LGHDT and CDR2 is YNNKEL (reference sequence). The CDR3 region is CASSPGWERGRGEQFF. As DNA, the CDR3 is TGTGCCAGCAGCCCCGGTTGGGAGCGGGGGAGGGGTGAGCAGTTCTTC.

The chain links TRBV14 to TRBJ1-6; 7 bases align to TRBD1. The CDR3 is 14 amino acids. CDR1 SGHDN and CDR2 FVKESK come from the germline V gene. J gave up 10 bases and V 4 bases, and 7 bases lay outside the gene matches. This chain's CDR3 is CASSRQGDGSPLHF. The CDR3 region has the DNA TGTGCCAGCAGCCGACAGGGAGATGGATCACCCCTCCACTTT.